Presented here are 23 T cell receptor beta chains from one specimen sequenced in a study of T cells after yellow fever vaccination. TCRdb reanalysed the 5' RACE reads using MiXCR and keeps one entry per CDR3 protein. The table includes roughly 400,000 distinct CDR3 sequences, under 20% detected once. The material sequenced was PBMCs, taken before the yellow fever booster vaccination. Source of these receptors: a man younger than 35 who received the YFV17D yellow fever vaccine.

The gene calls are TRBV11-2 and TRBJ1-1, with 7 bases that match TRBD1. The CDR3 has 15 amino acids. V lost 1 base, J lost 1 base, and 3 bases stayed unmatched. Germline V gives CDR1 SGHAT, CDR2 FQNNGV. The CDR3 spells CASSLGRQGNTEAFF. The CDR3 nucleotides read TGTGCCAGCAGCTTAGGGCGACAGGGGAACACTGAAGCTTTCTTT.

The rearrangement links TRBV6-2 or TRBV6-3 to TRBJ2-5; 14 bases are shared with TRBD2. The CDR3 runs 19 residues. Germline loops: CDR1 MNHEY, CDR2 SVGEGT. V dropped 0 bases and J dropped 2; count of bases not matched to a gene: 8. In nucleotides, the CDR3 is TGTGCCAGCAGTTACTCGAACCCGGGACTAGCGGGGGATCAAGAGACCCAGTACTTC. It is translated as CASSYSNPGLAGDQETQYF.

The chain is built from TRBV9 and TRBJ1-2; D is possibly TRBD1 (6 bases). Between the trimmed V and J ends, which lost 0 bases and 4 bases, there was a span of 13 bases. CDR1 SGDLS and CDR2 YYNGEE come from the germline V gene. The CDR3 covers 15 residues. The CDR3 DNA reads as TGTGCCAGCAGCGTAGCGGGGGGCCCTACCTATGGCTACACCTTC. Protein sequence: CASSVAGGPTYGYTF.

The chain's CDR3 is CASSYLTSVETQYF. CDR3 coding DNA: TGTGCCAGCAGTTACTTGACTAGCGTAGAGACCCAGTACTTC. The chain couples TRBV6-6 to TRBJ2-5, with 8 bases that match TRBD2. This CDR3 is 14 amino acids long. Losses at the gene ends were 1 base for V and 4 bases for J; bases not matched to a gene: 2. CDR1 MNHNY and CDR2 SVGAGI come from the germline V gene (reference sequence).

This chain uses TRBV7-9 with TRBJ2-5; 8 bases map to TRBD2. V trimming: 5 bases; J trimming: 6 bases; junction bases outside the gene matches: 14. The CDR3 has 16 amino acids. The germline V gene has CDR1 SEHNR and CDR2 FQNEAQ (reference sequence). CDR3 residues: CASSPSSRGGRQTQYF. DNA of the CDR3: TGTGCCAGCAGCCCGTCCTCACGGGGGGGTCGGCAGACCCAGTACTTC.

The chain is built from TRBV13 and TRBJ2-4, with D perhaps being TRBD1 or TRBD2 (5 bases each). This CDR3 is built from 13 residues. The germline CDR1 and CDR2 sequences are PRHDT and FYEKMQ (reference sequence). V lost 4 bases and J lost 9, with 13 bases in between. Written as DNA, the CDR3 is TGTGCCAGCAGCTCCAGGGAGTTTGGCATTCAGTACTTC. Its translation: CASSSREFGIQYF.

The chain has TRBV3-1 and TRBJ1-5; D is ambiguous. The CDR3 is made up of 15 amino acids. CDR1 and CDR2 from the germline V gene are LGHDT and YNNKEL (reference sequence). V dropped 1 base and J dropped 4 bases, with 11 bases sitting between them. CDR3 loop: CASSQGLRGNQPQHF. CDR3 nucleotide sequence: TGTGCCAGCAGCCAAGGGCTTAGAGGGAATCAGCCCCAGCATTTT.

The sample holds a few counts of this clonotype. J is TRBJ2-5 and V is TRBV2; TRBD2 might be the D (6 bases). The V gene lost 0 bases and the J gene lost 3 bases, with 11 bases spanning the gap. Germline V gene lookup returns CDR1 SNHLY and CDR2 FYNNEI. CDR3 size: 15 residues. CDR3 DNA: TGTGCCAGCAGTGAAGCGGCTAGCGAGAAAGAGACCCAGTACTTC. Translating gives CASSEAASEKETQYF.

CDR3 sequence (DNA): TGTGCCAGCAGCAAGGCCAGGGTCGATCAGCCCCAGCATTTT. Protein product: CASSKARVDQPQHF. The rearrangement uses TRBV21-1 and TRBJ1-5; the table calls TRBD1, which could not be checked here. TRBV21-1 is termed a pseudogene. The CDR3 consists of 14 residues.

In its sample, this clonotype was seen a few times. This chain uses TRBV30 with TRBJ2-1; TRBD2 aligns across 15 bases. The V segment lost 5 bases and the J segment 10 bases; nucleotides outside the gene matches: 12. CDR3 length: 16 amino acids. Germline CDR1 reads GTSNPN; CDR2 reads SVGIG (reference sequence). The CDR3 DNA sequence: TGTGCCTGGGACCTTGGAGGAGGACTAGCGGGGGGGGAGCAGTTCTTC. Protein: CAWDLGGGLAGGEQFF. Together with reference TRBV30 and TRBJ2-1, the CDR3 gives the full variable domain: SQTIHQWPATLVQPVGSPLSLECTVEGTSNPNLYWYRQAAGRGLQLLFYSVGIGQISSEVPQNLSASRPQDRQFILSSKKLLLSDSGFYLCAWDLGGGLAGGEQFFGPGTRLTVL.

This sequence joins TRBV9 and TRBJ2-7; the match to TRBD2 covers 12 bases. V trimming: 4 bases; J trimming: 1 base; junction bases outside the gene matches: 9. This CDR3 is 17 amino acids long. Germline V lookup: CDR1 SGDLS, CDR2 YYNGEE. CDR3 DNA: TGTGCCAGCAGCCCCCACCAAGGACTAGCGGGGTCCTACGAGCAGTACTTC. Amino acid sequence: CASSPHQGLAGSYEQYF.

This clonotype was seen many times. V usage is TRBV7-9 and J usage is TRBJ2-3; D uncertain. Germline V CDR1 and CDR2: SEHNR, FQNEAQ (reference sequence). V lost 2 bases to trimming and J lost 3 bases, with 6 bases between them. The CDR3 is 13 amino acids. This CDR3 reads CASSLPVTDTQYF. The CDR3 DNA reads as TGTGCCAGCAGCTTACCGGTAACAGATACGCAGTATTTT.

This clonotype was recorded a few times. This chain joins TRBV5-1 and TRBJ1-1; the D gene is possibly TRBD1 (6 bases). The CDR3 length is 12 residues. Trimming pared 4 bases from V and 8 bases from J, leaving 12 bases between. CDR1 SGHRS and CDR2 YFSETQ come from the germline V gene. CDR3 in amino acids: CASSPDRPEAFF. CDR3 nucleotides: TGCGCCAGCAGCCCCGACAGGCCCGAAGCTTTCTTT.

This rearrangement joins TRBV9 to TRBJ2-5; 8 nucleotides match TRBD2. V shed 4 bases, J shed 4 bases, and the junction held 12 bases outside the gene matches. The CDR3 length is 16 residues. Germline-derived CDR1 and CDR2 are SGDLS and YYNGEE. This CDR3 reads CASSTLGGGSGETQYF. CDR3 bases: TGTGCCAGCAGCACCCTCGGGGGGGGGAGTGGAGAGACCCAGTACTTC.

The gene calls are TRBV5-4 and TRBJ1-2; 7 nucleotides match TRBD1. Germline trimming cut 3 bases from V and 5 bases from J; bases unmatched to any gene: 4. CDR3 length equals 13 residues. Per the germline V gene, CDR1 is SGHNT and CDR2 is YYREEE (reference sequence). For the CDR3, the DNA is TGTGCCAGCAGCTATACAGGGGAGTATGGCTACACCTTC. It specifies CASSYTGEYGYTF. The complete variable domain, with remaining parts taken from reference TRBV5-4 and TRBJ1-2, reads ETGVTQSPTHLIKTRGQQVTLRCSSQSGHNTVSWYQQALGQGPQFIFQYYREEENGRGNFPPRFSGLQFPNYSSELNVNALELDDSALYLCASSYTGEYGYTFGSGTRLTVV.

Here the CDR3 reads CASSRTASDTQYF. Here the CDR3 DNA reads TGTGCCAGCAGCCGGACAGCCTCAGATACGCAGTATTTT. The chain links TRBV11-2 to TRBJ2-3; D is perhaps TRBD1 (6 bases). Trimming removed 5 bases from V and 4 bases from J, with 10 bases in between. Germline V gene lookup returns CDR1 SGHAT and CDR2 FQNNGV. The CDR3 consists of 13 residues.

The chain couples TRBV7-2 to TRBJ2-6; TRBD1 might be the D (6 bases). This CDR3 has 17 residues. Looked up from germline, CDR1 is SGHTA and CDR2 is FQGNSA. Trimming left V 5 bases short and J 0 bases short, with 14 bases between. The CDR3, as DNA: TGTGCCAGCAGCCGACGGACAGTTTCCTCTGGGGCCAACGTCCTGACTTTC. Translation: CASSRRTVSSGANVLTF.

This clonotype has only a few counts. The CDR3 spells CASSGGQRNTGELFF. The DNA of the CDR3 is TGCGCCAGCAGCGGAGGACAGAGGAACACCGGGGAGCTGTTTTTT. V gene TRBV5-1 combines with J gene TRBJ2-2; possibly TRBD1 for D (6 bases). V dropped 4 bases and J dropped 1 base, with 11 bases sitting between them. From germline, CDR1 is SGHRS and CDR2 YFSETQ. The CDR3 runs 15 residues.

This clonotype has just a few counts. V gene TRBV7-2 combines with J gene TRBJ2-5; 11 nucleotides align to TRBD2. The CDR3 length is 17 residues. With V trimmed by 0 bases and J by 3 bases, 6 bases remained unmatched. Per germline, CDR1 SGHTA and CDR2 FQGNSA. In DNA form, the CDR3 reads TGTGCCAGCAGCTTAGCACTAGCGGGGGCCTCGGAAGAGACCCAGTACTTC. Residues: CASSLALAGASEETQYF.

This clonotype was found a few times. The chain uses TRBV6-5 and TRBJ2-2, with 9 positions matching TRBD1. V was clipped by 8 bases and J by 5 bases; unmatched bases: 9. The V gene's germline CDR1 is MNHEY and CDR2 SVGAGI. The CDR3 extends over 15 amino acids. CDR3 loop: CASGDRGAYTGELFF. The DNA for the CDR3 is TGTGCCAGCGGAGACAGGGGGGCCTATACCGGGGAGCTGTTTTTT.

The rearrangement links TRBV7-6 to TRBJ2-7; 7 bases agree with TRBD1. V dropped 5 bases and J dropped 12; count of bases not matched to a gene: 10. This CDR3 has 12 amino acids. Per germline, CDR1 SGHVS and CDR2 FNYEAQ. The CDR3 is CASSRRGRGLYV. CDR3 in DNA: TGTGCCAGCAGCCGAAGGGGAAGGGGGCTGTACGTC.

This clonotype was seen repeatedly, ten times or more. The V call is TRBV7-3, the J call TRBJ2-2; D is possibly TRBD2 (5 bases). V lost 2 bases, J lost 5 bases, and 6 bases lay in between. The CDR3 runs to 13 residues. CDR1 and CDR2 (germline): SGHTA, FQGTGA. DNA of the CDR3: TGTGCCAGCAGCTTAGGGAGTACCGGGGAGCTGTTTTTT. Translation: CASSLGSTGELFF.

This clonotype was seen only a few times. This chain connects TRBV29-1 to TRBJ2-1; D uncertain. V was cut by 7 bases and J by 4 bases, with 8 bases left in between. The CDR3 runs to 11 residues. Germline V gene lookup returns CDR1 SQVTM and CDR2 ANQGSEA. This CDR3 is CSAALYNEQFF. The CDR3, as DNA: TGCAGCGCCGCCCTTTACAATGAGCAGTTCTTC.